This is a list of T cell receptor beta chains from one sample in a study of CD8 T cells in Susac syndrome. TCRdb processed the immunoSEQ multiplex PCR reads anew with MiXCR; each CDR3 protein has one entry. Among hundreds of thousands of distinct CDR3 sequences listed, about 94% were seen once. Sequenced material: CD8+ T cells from PBMCs. The receptors come from a human donor with multiple sclerosis. CDR3s leave out the opening cysteine and the closing phenylalanine or tryptophan.

j_gene	v_gene	CDR3aa
TRBJ2-1	TRBV24-1	ATSDRDNEQF
TRBJ2-7	TRBV6-1	ASSTPGATTYEQY
TRBJ2-3	TRBV30	AWLSRPLGDTQY
TRBJ1-1	TRBV5-1	ASSLQGWNTEAF
TRBJ2-2	TRBV15	ATSPPSGGGELF
TRBJ2-6	TRBV12-5	ASGLPDERVSGANVLT
TRBJ1-1	TRBV10-2	ASRGTGSEAF
TRBJ1-4	TRBV12-3/TRBV12-4	ASSDRQPATNEKLF
TRBJ2-2	TRBV20-1	SARDTERTNTGELF
TRBJ2-4	TRBV7-9	ASSLGDSMY
TRBJ1-1	TRBV12-3/TRBV12-4	ASSPPTGSTEAF
TRBJ2-1	TRBV12-3/TRBV12-4	ASSFGGGVNYNEQF
TRBJ2-3	TRBV7-9	ASSPGTHSTDTQY
TRBJ1-6	TRBV6-2/TRBV6-3	ASSYSDNYNSPLH
TRBJ2-1	TRBV3-1	ASSPQRGGYNEQF
TRBJ1-2	TRBV12-3/TRBV12-4	ASSPRYNILYGYT
TRBJ2-1	TRBV28	ASSFAGGSSYNEQF
TRBJ2-5	TRBV4-1	ASSQVGGQETQY
TRBJ2-7	TRBV5-4	ASSFAQGWSYEQY
TRBJ2-1	TRBV2	ASSGGPRSEQF
TRBJ2-5	TRBV9	ASSVGGEQETQY
TRBJ1-1	TRBV12-3/TRBV12-4	ASTALNTEAF
TRBJ2-1	TRBV7-9	ASKPPLTEQF
TRBJ2-7	TRBV5-6	ASSPQGRFTEQY
TRBJ1-6	TRBV7-9	ASSLANGGSPLH
TRBJ2-2	TRBV4-3	ASSRRLGQDDGELF
TRBJ2-7	TRBV13	ASSLTGTSEDEQY
TRBJ2-5	TRBV24-1	ATSDEPKGETQY
TRBJ2-1	TRBV30	AWSWGGAWGNEQF
TRBJ1-5	TRBV30	AWRQGSTEQPQH
TRBJ1-1	TRBV25-1	ASTPPPPNWTEAF
TRBJ2-7	TRBV6-5	ASRQNLAGSYEQY
TRBJ1-2	TRBV6-5	ASSLDRGRYGYT
TRBJ1-2	TRBV7-9	ASSPGTVSYGYT
TRBJ2-1	TRBV28	ASSPGYRQF